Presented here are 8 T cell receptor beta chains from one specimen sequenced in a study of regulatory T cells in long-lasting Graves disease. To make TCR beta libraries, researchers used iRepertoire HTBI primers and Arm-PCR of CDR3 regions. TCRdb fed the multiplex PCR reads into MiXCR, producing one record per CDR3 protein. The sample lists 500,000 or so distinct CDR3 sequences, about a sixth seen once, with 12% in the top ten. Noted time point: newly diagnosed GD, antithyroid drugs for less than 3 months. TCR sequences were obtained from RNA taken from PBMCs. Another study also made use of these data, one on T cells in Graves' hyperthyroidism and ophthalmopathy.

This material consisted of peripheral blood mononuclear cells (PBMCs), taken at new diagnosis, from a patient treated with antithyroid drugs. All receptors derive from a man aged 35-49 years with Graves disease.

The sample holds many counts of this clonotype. The CDR3, as DNA: TGTGCCTGGACACAGGGTCGCGGCTACACCTTC. Its protein is CAWTQGRGYTF. The V and J genes are TRBV30 and TRBJ1-2, with D perhaps matching TRBD1 (6 bases). The CDR3 runs to 11 residues. Germline V gene data show CDR1 as GTSNPN and CDR2 as SVGIG (reference sequence). The V and J ends lost 4 bases and 8 bases respectively, with 11 bases between them.

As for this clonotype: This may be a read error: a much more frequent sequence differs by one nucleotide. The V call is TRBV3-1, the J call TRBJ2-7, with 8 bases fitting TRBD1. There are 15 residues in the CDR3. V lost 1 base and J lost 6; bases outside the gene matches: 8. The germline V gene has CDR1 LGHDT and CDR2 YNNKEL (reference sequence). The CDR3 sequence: CASSQAGTGCSEQYF. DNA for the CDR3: TGTGCCAGCAGCCAAGCCGGGACAGGTTGTTCCGAGCAGTACTTC.

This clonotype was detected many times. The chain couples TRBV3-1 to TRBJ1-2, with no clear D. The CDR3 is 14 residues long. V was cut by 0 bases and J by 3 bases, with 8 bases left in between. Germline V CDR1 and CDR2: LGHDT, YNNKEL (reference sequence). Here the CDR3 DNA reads TGTGCCAGCAGCCAAGAATCCGGCTACTATGGCTACACCTTC. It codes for CASSQESGYYGYTF.

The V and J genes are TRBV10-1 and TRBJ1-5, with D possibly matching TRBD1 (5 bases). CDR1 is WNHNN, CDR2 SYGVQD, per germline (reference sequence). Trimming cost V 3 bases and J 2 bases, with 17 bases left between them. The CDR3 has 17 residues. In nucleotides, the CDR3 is TGCGCCAGCAGTGAATCGGGCCCGGGGGGTGGCAATCAGCCCCAGCATTTT. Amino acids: CASSESGPGGGNQPQHF.

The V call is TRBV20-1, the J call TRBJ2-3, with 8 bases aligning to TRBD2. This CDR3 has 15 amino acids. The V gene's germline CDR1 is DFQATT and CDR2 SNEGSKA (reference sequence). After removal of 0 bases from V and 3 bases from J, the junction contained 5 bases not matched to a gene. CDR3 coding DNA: TGCAGTGCTAGAGACGGTAGCGGGGTTACAGATACGCAGTATTTT. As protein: CSARDGSGVTDTQYF.

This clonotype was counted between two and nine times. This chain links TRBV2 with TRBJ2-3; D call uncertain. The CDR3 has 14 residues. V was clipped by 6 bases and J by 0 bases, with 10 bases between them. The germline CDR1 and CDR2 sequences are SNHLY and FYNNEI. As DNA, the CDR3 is TGTGCCAGCAGCGTCCGCCAGAGCACAGATACGCAGTATTTT. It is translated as CASSVRQSTDTQYF.

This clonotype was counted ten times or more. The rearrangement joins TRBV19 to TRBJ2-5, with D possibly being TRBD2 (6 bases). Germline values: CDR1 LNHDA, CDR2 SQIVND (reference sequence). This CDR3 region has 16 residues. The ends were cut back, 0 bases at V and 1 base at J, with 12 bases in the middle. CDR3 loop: CASSIDHDSGQETQYF. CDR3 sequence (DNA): TGTGCCAGTAGTATAGATCATGATAGCGGCCAAGAGACCCAGTACTTC.

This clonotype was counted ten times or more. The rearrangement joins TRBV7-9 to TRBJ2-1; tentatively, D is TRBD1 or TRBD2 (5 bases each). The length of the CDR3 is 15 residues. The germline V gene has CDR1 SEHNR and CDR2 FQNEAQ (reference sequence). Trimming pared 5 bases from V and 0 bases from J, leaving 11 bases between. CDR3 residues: CASSLTTGSYNEQFF. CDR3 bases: TGTGCCAGCAGCCTGACTACAGGCTCCTACAATGAGCAGTTCTTC.